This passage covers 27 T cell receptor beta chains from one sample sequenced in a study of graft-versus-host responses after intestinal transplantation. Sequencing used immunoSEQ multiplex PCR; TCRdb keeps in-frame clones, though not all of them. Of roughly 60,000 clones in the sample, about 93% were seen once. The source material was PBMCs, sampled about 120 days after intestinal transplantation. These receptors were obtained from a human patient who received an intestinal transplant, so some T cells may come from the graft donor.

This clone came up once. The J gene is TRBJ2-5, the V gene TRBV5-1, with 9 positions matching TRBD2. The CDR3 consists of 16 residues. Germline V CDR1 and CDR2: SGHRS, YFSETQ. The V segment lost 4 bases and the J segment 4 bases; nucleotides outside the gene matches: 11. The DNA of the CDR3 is TGCGCCAGCAGCCCCGGGGAATTAGCGGGGGCAGAGACCCAGTACTTC. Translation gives CASSPGELAGAETQYF.

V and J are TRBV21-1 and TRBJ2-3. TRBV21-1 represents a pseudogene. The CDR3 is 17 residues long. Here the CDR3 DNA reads TGTGCCAGCCGGGCCTCACTCGGAGACCATAGCACAGATACGCAGTATTTT. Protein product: CASRASLGDHSTDTQYF.

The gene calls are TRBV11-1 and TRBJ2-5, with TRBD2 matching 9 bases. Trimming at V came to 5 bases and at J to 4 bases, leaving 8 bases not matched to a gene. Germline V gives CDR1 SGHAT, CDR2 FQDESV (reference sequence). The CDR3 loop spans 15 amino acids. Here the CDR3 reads CASSRLLAGRETQYF. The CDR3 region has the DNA TGTGCCAGCAGCCGCCTCCTAGCGGGGCGAGAGACCCAGTACTTC.

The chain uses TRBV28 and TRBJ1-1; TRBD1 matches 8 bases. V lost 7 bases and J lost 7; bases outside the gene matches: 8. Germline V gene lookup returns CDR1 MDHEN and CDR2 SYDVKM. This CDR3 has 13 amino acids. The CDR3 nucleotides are TGTGCCAGCATGGGACAGGCCCCCGGTGAAGCTTTCTTT. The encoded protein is CASMGQAPGEAFF.

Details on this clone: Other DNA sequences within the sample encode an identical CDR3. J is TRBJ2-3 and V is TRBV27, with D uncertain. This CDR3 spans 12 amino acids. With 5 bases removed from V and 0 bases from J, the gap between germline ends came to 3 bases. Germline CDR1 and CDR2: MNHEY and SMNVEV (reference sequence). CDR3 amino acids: CASSPSTDTQYF. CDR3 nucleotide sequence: TGTGCCAGCAGTCCTAGCACAGATACGCAGTATTTT.

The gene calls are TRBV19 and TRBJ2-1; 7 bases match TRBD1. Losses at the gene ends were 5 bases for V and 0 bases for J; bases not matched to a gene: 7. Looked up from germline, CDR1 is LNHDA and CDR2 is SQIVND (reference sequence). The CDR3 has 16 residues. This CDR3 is CASSPETGSSYNEQFF. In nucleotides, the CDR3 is TGTGCCAGTAGTCCTGAGACAGGGAGCTCCTACAATGAGCAGTTCTTC.

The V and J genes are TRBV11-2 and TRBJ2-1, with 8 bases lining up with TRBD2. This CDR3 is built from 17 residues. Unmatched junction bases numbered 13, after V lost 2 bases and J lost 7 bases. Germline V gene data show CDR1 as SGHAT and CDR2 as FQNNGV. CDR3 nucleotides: TGTGCCAGCAGCTTACGGTGTTGGGCTAGCGGGTGGAATGAGCAGTTCTTC. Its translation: CASSLRCWASGWNEQFF.

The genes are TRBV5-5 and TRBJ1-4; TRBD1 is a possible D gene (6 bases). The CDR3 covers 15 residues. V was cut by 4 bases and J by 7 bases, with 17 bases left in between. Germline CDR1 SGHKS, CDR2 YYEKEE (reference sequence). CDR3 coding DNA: TGTGCCAGCAGCGGAACAGGGCACCTAGTTGAAAAACTGTTTTTT. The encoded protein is CASSGTGHLVEKLFF.

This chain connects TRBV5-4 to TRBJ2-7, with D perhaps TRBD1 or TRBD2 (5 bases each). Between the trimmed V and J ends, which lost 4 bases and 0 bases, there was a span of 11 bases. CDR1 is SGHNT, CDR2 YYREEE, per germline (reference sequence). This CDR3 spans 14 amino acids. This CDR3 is CASSLSGSSYEQYF. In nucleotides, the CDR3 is TGTGCCAGCAGCCTGTCAGGGAGCTCCTACGAGCAGTACTTC.

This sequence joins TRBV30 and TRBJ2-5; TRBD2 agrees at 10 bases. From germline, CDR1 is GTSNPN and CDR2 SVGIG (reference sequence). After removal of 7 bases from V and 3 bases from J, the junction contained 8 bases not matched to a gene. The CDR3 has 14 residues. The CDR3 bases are TGTGCCTCACCCATACTAGCGGGAAAAGAGACCCAGTACTTC. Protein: CASPILAGKETQYF.

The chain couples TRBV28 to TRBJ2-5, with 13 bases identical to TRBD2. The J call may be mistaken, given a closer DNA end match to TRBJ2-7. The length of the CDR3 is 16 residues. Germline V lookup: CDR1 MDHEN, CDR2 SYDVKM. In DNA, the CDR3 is TGTGCCAGCAGAACTAGCGGGAGGGCCAAATCCTACGAGCAGTACTTC. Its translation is CASRTSGRAKSYEQYF.

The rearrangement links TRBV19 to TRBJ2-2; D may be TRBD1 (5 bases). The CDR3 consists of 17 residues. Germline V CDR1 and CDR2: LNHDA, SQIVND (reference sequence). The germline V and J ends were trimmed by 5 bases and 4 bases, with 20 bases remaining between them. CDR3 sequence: CASSLNGRQWGTGELFF. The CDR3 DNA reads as TGTGCCAGTAGTCTGAATGGGCGACAGTGGGGCACCGGGGAGCTGTTTTTT.

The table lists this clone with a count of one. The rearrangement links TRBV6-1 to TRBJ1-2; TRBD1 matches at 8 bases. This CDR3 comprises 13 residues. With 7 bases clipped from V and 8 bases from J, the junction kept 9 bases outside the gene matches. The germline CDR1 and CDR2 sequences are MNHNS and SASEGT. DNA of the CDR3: TGTGCCAGCAAGAGGACAGGGTTCGGAGGCTACACCTTC. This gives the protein CASKRTGFGGYTF.

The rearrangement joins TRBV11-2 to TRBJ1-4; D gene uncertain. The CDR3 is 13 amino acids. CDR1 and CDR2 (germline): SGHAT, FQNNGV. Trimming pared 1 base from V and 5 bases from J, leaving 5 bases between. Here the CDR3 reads CASSLGRNEKLFF. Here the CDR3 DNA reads TGTGCCAGCAGCTTAGGGCGGAATGAAAAACTGTTTTTT.

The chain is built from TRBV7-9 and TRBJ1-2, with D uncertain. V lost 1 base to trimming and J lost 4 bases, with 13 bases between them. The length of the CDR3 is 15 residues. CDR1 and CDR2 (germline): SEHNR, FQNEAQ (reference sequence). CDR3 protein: CASSLGHLPTYGYTF. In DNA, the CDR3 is TGTGCCAGCAGCTTAGGACACCTACCGACCTATGGCTACACCTTC.

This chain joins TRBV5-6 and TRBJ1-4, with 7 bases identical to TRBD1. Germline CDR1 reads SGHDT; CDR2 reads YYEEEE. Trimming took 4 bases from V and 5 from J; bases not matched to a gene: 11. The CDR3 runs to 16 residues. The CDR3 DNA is TGTGCCAGCAGCAGTCTACAGGGGCCCTTAAATGAAAAACTGTTTTTT. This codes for CASSSLQGPLNEKLFF.

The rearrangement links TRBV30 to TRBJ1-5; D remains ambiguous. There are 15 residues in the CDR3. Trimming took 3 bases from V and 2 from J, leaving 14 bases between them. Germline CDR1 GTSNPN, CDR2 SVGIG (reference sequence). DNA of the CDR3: TGTGCCTGGAGCCCCATATTCGGGGGCAATCAGCCCCAGCATTTT. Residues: CAWSPIFGGNQPQHF.

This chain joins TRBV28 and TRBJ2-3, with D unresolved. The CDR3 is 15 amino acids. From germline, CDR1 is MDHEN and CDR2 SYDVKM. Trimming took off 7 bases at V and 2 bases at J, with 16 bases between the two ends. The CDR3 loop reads CASNPIRVITDTQYF. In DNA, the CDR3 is TGTGCCAGCAATCCGATTCGGGTGATCACAGATACGCAGTATTTT.

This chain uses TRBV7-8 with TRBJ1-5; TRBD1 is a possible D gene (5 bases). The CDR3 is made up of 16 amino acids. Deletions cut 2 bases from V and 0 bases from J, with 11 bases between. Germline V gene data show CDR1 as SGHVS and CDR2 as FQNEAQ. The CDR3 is CASSLTEGFSNQPQHF. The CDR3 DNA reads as TGTGCCAGCAGCTTAACCGAGGGGTTTAGCAATCAGCCCCAGCATTTT.

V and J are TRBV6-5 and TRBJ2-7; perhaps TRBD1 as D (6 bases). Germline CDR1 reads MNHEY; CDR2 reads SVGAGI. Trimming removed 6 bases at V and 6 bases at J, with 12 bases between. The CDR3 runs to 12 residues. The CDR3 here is CASSYRAGEQYF. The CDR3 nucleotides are TGTGCCAGCAGCTACAGGGCAGGCGAGCAGTACTTC.

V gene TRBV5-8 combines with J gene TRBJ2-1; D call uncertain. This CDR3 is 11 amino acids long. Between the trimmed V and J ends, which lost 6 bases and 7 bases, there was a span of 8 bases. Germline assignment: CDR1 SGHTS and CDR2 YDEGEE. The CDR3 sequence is CASTRVNEQFF. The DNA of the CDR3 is TGTGCCAGCACTCGGGTTAATGAGCAGTTCTTC.

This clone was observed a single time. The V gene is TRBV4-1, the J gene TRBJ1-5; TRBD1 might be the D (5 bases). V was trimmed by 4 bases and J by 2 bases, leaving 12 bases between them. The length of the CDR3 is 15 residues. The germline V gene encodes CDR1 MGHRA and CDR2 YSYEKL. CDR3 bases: TGCGCCAGCAGCCCGGGGCTCTTGGGCAATCAGCCCCAGCATTTT. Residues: CASSPGLLGNQPQHF.

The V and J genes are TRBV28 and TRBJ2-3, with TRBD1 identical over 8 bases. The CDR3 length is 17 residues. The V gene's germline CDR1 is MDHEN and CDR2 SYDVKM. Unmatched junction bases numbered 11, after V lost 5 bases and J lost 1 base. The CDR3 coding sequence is TGTGCCAGCAGTCAAGGACAGGGCGGGTTCCGCACAGATACGCAGTATTTT. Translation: CASSQGQGGFRTDTQYF.

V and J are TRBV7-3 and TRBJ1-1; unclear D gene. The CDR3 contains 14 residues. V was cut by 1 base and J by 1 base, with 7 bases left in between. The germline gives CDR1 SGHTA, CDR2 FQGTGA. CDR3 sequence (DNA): TGTGCCAGCAGCTTAATACCAGGGAACACTGAAGCTTTCTTT. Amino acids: CASSLIPGNTEAFF.

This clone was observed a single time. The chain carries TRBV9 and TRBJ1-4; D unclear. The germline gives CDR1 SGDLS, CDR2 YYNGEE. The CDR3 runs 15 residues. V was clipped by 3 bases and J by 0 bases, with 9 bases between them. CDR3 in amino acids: CASSEWAATNEKLFF. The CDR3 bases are TGTGCCAGCAGCGAGTGGGCAGCAACTAATGAAAAACTGTTTTTT. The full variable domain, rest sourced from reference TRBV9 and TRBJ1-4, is DSGVTQTPKHLITATGQRVTLRCSPRSGDLSVYWYQQSLDQGLQFLIQYYNGEERAKGNILERFSAQQFPDLHSELNLSSLELGDSALYFCASSEWAATNEKLFFGSGTQLSVL.

The chain's CDR3 is CASTRRGGSNSPLHF. CDR3 DNA sequence: TGTGCCAGCACCCGCCGGGGGGGGAGTAATTCACCCCTCCACTTT. The rearrangement joins TRBV27 to TRBJ1-6; the D gene is possibly TRBD1 (5 bases). Germline V gives CDR1 MNHEY, CDR2 SMNVEV (reference sequence). V lost 7 bases, J lost 6 bases, and 16 bases lay in between. The CDR3 spans 15 residues.

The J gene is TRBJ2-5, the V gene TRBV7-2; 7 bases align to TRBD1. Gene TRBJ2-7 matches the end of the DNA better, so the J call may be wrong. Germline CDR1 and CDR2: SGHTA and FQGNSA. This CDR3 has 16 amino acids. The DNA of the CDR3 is TGTGCCAGCAGCCGAACTTCCGGGACAGACCGCTACGAGCAGTACTTC. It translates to CASSRTSGTDRYEQYF.